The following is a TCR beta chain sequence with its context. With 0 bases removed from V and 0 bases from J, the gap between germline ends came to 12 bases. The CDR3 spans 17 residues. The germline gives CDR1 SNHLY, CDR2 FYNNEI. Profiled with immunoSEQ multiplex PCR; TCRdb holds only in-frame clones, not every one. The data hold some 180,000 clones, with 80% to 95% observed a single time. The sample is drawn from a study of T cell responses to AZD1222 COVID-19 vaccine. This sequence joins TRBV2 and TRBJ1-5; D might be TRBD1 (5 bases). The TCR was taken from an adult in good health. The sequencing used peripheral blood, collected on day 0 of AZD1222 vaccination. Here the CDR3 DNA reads TGTGCCAGCAGTGAAGCGGGGCCGTTATATAGCAATCAGCCCCAGCATTTT. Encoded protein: CASSEAGPLYSNQPQHF. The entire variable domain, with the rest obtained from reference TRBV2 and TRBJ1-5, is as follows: EPEVTQTPSHQVTQMGQEVILRCVPISNHLYFYWYRQILGQKVEFLVSFYNNEISEKSEIFDDQFSVERPDGSNFTLKIRSTKLEDSAMYFCASSEAGPLYSNQPQHFGDGTRLSIL.